This T cell receptor beta chain is from a study of T cell changes during pregnancy in multiple sclerosis. Using immunoSEQ multiplex PCR, the repertoire was profiled, and TCRdb retains in-frame clones only, with some absent. The sample lists 75,000 to 80,000 clones; 89% were seen once. This CDR3 has 14 amino acids. V shed 0 bases and J 11 bases; nucleotides not matched to a gene: 8. Germline V lookup: CDR1 SGHTA, CDR2 FQGTGA. The chain combines TRBV7-3 with TRBJ1-1; TRBD1 agrees at 8 bases. The TCR sequence derives from a female donor with multiple sclerosis, enrolled in a pregnancy study. The sequences come from peripheral blood, collected before pregnancy. In DNA, the CDR3 is TGTGCCAGCAGCTTAACGGGACGGCAGGGGGCGGCTTTCTTT. It specifies CASSLTGRQGAAFF.